This TCR beta chain was profiled in a study of shared T cell receptors in the human thymus. The CDR3 has 14 residues. V lost 3 bases and J 7 bases, leaving 13 bases between the germline ends. Germline CDR1 WNHNN, CDR2 SYGVQD (reference sequence). Some clones are missing from TCRdb's copy, which holds only in-frame ones; the method was immunoSEQ multiplex PCR. The sample shows 720,000 or so clones, approximately 83% of them seen only once. This sample was also put to use in a study of human thymus T cells.

The chain has TRBV10-1 and TRBJ2-1; D is perhaps TRBD1 (6 bases). Sequencing was done on a sample of thymocytes. This sequence originates from a girl under two years old with a congenital heart defect. CDR3 sequence reads: CASSDLRGRNEQFF. The DNA for the CDR3 is TGCGCCAGCAGTGACCTAAGGGGGAGAAATGAGCAGTTCTTC.